The rows below give T cell receptor beta chains drawn from one sample of a study of CD8 T cells in ankylosing spondylitis. MiXCR, applied by TCRdb to the 5' RACE reads, yields one record per CDR3 protein. Among 250,000 to 350,000 distinct CDR3 sequences listed, around 21% were seen once. The sequencing sample was made of blood, either unsorted or a sorted T cell fraction (not recorded which). The receptors derive from a female donor with ankylosing spondylitis or in good health (not recorded which). CDR3s include the opening cysteine and the closing phenylalanine or tryptophan. Each record gives: clone size, J gene, V gene, D gene, CDR3 DNA, CDR3 protein. D genes are given only for firm matches. Clone size is given for some rows only: seen once, a few or many times, or a class if the clone is expanded.

clone size: few
J gene: TRBJ2-1
V gene: TRBV7-9
D gene: NA
CDR3 DNA: TGTGCCAGCAGTCGAGGACTCGACAATGAGCAGTTCTTC
CDR3 protein: CASSRGLDNEQFF

clone size: few
J gene: TRBJ2-1
V gene: TRBV30
D gene: TRBD1
CDR3 DNA: TGTGCCGGACAGGGCCCGAGCTCCTACAATGAGCAGTTCTTC
CDR3 protein: CAGQGPSSYNEQFF

clone size: NA
J gene: TRBJ2-3
V gene: TRBV7-8
D gene: TRBD1
CDR3 DNA: TGTGCCAGCAGCAGGGACAGGGTTGGTACGCAGTATTTT
CDR3 protein: CASSRDRVGTQYF

clone size: NA
J gene: TRBJ1-1
V gene: TRBV12-3/TRBV12-4
D gene: NA
CDR3 DNA: TGTGCCAGCAGTCCGGCGGCTGAAGCTTTCTTT
CDR3 protein: CASSPAAEAFF

clone size: few
J gene: TRBJ1-2
V gene: TRBV7-8
D gene: NA
CDR3 DNA: TGTGCCAGCAGCTTTGGGGTCGGCTATGGCTACACCTTC
CDR3 protein: CASSFGVGYGYTF

clone size: NA
J gene: TRBJ2-3
V gene: TRBV12-3/TRBV12-4
D gene: NA
CDR3 DNA: TGTGCCAGCAGTTTGGTTAGCAGCACAGATACGCAGTATTTT
CDR3 protein: CASSLVSSTDTQYF

clone size: NA
J gene: TRBJ2-3
V gene: TRBV7-2
D gene: NA
CDR3 DNA: TGTGCCAGCAGCTTAGTAGGCCCCGGTACGCAGTATTTT
CDR3 protein: CASSLVGPGTQYF

clone size: NA
J gene: TRBJ2-4
V gene: TRBV2
D gene: TRBD2
CDR3 DNA: TGTGCCAGCAGTGAATTGCGGGAGAGCAAAAACATTCAGTACTTC
CDR3 protein: CASSELRESKNIQYF

clone size: few
J gene: TRBJ2-1
V gene: TRBV7-3
D gene: NA
CDR3 DNA: TGTGCCAGCAGCCCGGGGTTCTTC
CDR3 protein: CASSPGFF

clone size: NA
J gene: TRBJ2-1
V gene: TRBV2
D gene: NA
CDR3 DNA: TGTGCCAGCAGCCCCTCGGGACTCCTCTCCTACAATGAGCAGTTCTTC
CDR3 protein: CASSPSGLLSYNEQFF

clone size: NA
J gene: TRBJ2-1
V gene: TRBV19
D gene: TRBD1
CDR3 DNA: TGTGCCAGTAGTATAGGAGGGGACAGGGGAAACAATGAGCAGTTCTTC
CDR3 protein: CASSIGGDRGNNEQFF

clone size: many
J gene: TRBJ1-2
V gene: TRBV5-6
D gene: NA
CDR3 DNA: TGTGCCAGCAGCCTAAGGGCCAGGGAGGGAGGCTACACCTTC
CDR3 protein: CASSLRAREGGYTF

clone size: few
J gene: TRBJ1-1
V gene: TRBV7-2
D gene: NA
CDR3 DNA: TGTGCCAGCAGCCTAGCAGGGATCGGCACTGAAGCTTTCTTT
CDR3 protein: CASSLAGIGTEAFF

clone size: NA
J gene: TRBJ2-1
V gene: TRBV12-3/TRBV12-4
D gene: TRBD2
CDR3 DNA: TGTGCCAGCAAATGGTCTAGCGGATACAATGAGCAGTTCTTC
CDR3 protein: CASKWSSGYNEQFF

clone size: NA
J gene: TRBJ2-4
V gene: TRBV7-2
D gene: TRBD2
CDR3 DNA: TGTGCCAGCAGCTCGCAACTAGCGGGAACGGCGGGGGGCATTCAGTACTTC
CDR3 protein: CASSSQLAGTAGGIQYF

clone size: NA
J gene: TRBJ2-7
V gene: TRBV5-1
D gene: TRBD1
CDR3 DNA: TGCGCCAGCAGCTTCCGGGACAGGGGGTACGAGCAGTACTTC
CDR3 protein: CASSFRDRGYEQYF

clone size: few
J gene: TRBJ1-2
V gene: TRBV12-3/TRBV12-4
D gene: TRBD1
CDR3 DNA: TGTGCCAGCAGTCCCGGGACAGGGCGGTATGGCTACACCTTC
CDR3 protein: CASSPGTGRYGYTF

clone size: NA
J gene: TRBJ2-7
V gene: TRBV5-1
D gene: TRBD2
CDR3 DNA: TGCGCCAGCAGCCCCGGACTAGCGGGAGTTGAAGAGCAGTACTTC
CDR3 protein: CASSPGLAGVEEQYF

clone size: many
J gene: TRBJ1-2
V gene: TRBV29-1
D gene: NA
CDR3 DNA: TGCAGCGTTGAAGAAGATGGGGCACCCTCCTTC
CDR3 protein: CSVEEDGAPSF

clone size: few
J gene: TRBJ2-5
V gene: TRBV20-1
D gene: TRBD2
CDR3 DNA: TGCAGTGCTACCTGGGTCACTCACGGGGAGGGAGAGACCCAGTACTTC
CDR3 protein: CSATWVTHGEGETQYF

clone size: NA
J gene: TRBJ2-2
V gene: TRBV20-1
D gene: NA
CDR3 DNA: TGCAGTGCTCGAGTCCTTGGGCTAGTAAACACCGGGGAGCTGTTTTTT
CDR3 protein: CSARVLGLVNTGELFF

clone size: NA
J gene: TRBJ2-1
V gene: TRBV5-1
D gene: TRBD2
CDR3 DNA: TGCGCCAGCAGCTTGGAGGCCGGGGGGACCTACAATGAGCAGTTCTTC
CDR3 protein: CASSLEAGGTYNEQFF

clone size: NA
J gene: TRBJ1-4
V gene: TRBV2
D gene: NA
CDR3 DNA: TGTGCCAGCAGTGATACAGGGATACGGGAAAAACTGTTTTTT
CDR3 protein: CASSDTGIREKLFF

clone size: NA
J gene: TRBJ2-1
V gene: TRBV12-3/TRBV12-4
D gene: NA
CDR3 DNA: TGTGCCAGCAGGCTTTGGCAGGATGGGAACAATGAGCAGTTCTTC
CDR3 protein: CASRLWQDGNNEQFF

clone size: few
J gene: TRBJ2-1
V gene: TRBV20-1
D gene: TRBD2
CDR3 DNA: TGCAGTGCTAGATCGGGACTAGCGGGGCCAAATGAGCAGTTCTTC
CDR3 protein: CSARSGLAGPNEQFF

clone size: few
J gene: TRBJ2-1
V gene: TRBV12-5
D gene: TRBD2
CDR3 DNA: TGTGCTAGTGGTTTGTCGGGAGGAAACTACAATGAGCAGTTCTTC
CDR3 protein: CASGLSGGNYNEQFF

clone size: many
J gene: TRBJ2-7
V gene: TRBV4-3
D gene: NA
CDR3 DNA: TGCGCCAGCAGCCAGATCTTGGGCCAGGGCGAGCAGTACTTC
CDR3 protein: CASSQILGQGEQYF

clone size: NA
J gene: TRBJ2-3
V gene: TRBV29-1
D gene: NA
CDR3 DNA: TGCAGCGTTGCTGGGACCATCACAGATACGCAGTATTTT
CDR3 protein: CSVAGTITDTQYF

clone size: few
J gene: TRBJ1-1
V gene: TRBV6-2/TRBV6-3
D gene: NA
CDR3 DNA: TGTGCCAGCAGTTACGCGAGAGGTAGCACTGAAGCTTTCTTT
CDR3 protein: CASSYARGSTEAFF

clone size: NA
J gene: TRBJ1-1
V gene: TRBV19
D gene: NA
CDR3 DNA: TGTGCCAGTAGATGGGGGACGGGGGAAGGAACTGAAGCTTTCTTT
CDR3 protein: CASRWGTGEGTEAFF

clone size: NA
J gene: TRBJ2-1
V gene: TRBV20-1
D gene: NA
CDR3 DNA: TGCAGTGCTCGAATACTATACAATGAGCAGTTCTTC
CDR3 protein: CSARILYNEQFF

clone size: NA
J gene: TRBJ2-1
V gene: TRBV28
D gene: NA
CDR3 DNA: TGTGCCAGCAGTTTGGGGTTAAGGCAGTTCTTC
CDR3 protein: CASSLGLRQFF

clone size: NA
J gene: TRBJ2-3
V gene: TRBV4-3
D gene: NA
CDR3 DNA: TGCGCCAGCAGCCAGGACTACCACGAGGGGCGATTTAGCACAGATACGCAGTATTTT
CDR3 protein: CASSQDYHEGRFSTDTQYF

clone size: many
J gene: TRBJ2-7
V gene: TRBV12-3/TRBV12-4
D gene: NA
CDR3 DNA: TGTGCCAGCAGTTTTCAGCGCCCCGGGCAGTACTTC
CDR3 protein: CASSFQRPGQYF

clone size: NA
J gene: TRBJ2-5
V gene: TRBV6-1
D gene: TRBD1
CDR3 DNA: TGTGCCACTAAGGGACAGGGTAGGGAGACCCAGTACTTC
CDR3 protein: CATKGQGRETQYF

clone size: NA
J gene: TRBJ2-3
V gene: TRBV7-9
D gene: TRBD1
CDR3 DNA: TGTGCCAGCAGCCCGGGGACAGGGAGGACAGATACGCAGTATTTT
CDR3 protein: CASSPGTGRTDTQYF

clone size: NA
J gene: TRBJ1-4
V gene: TRBV20-1
D gene: NA
CDR3 DNA: TGCAGTGTATTCTTCAGGGGAAATGAAAAACTGTTTTTT
CDR3 protein: CSVFFRGNEKLFF

clone size: many
J gene: TRBJ2-3
V gene: TRBV15
D gene: NA
CDR3 DNA: TGTGCCACCAGCATCTCGACCGCCCGAATCACAGATACGCAGTATTTT
CDR3 protein: CATSISTARITDTQYF

clone size: many
J gene: TRBJ1-5
V gene: TRBV10-3
D gene: NA
CDR3 DNA: TGTGCCATCAGTGGACAGGCTAATCAGCCCCAGCATTTT
CDR3 protein: CAISGQANQPQHF

clone size: NA
J gene: TRBJ2-1
V gene: TRBV20-1
D gene: NA
CDR3 DNA: TGCAGTGCTCGTTCGGGACTCGGGCAGTTCTTC
CDR3 protein: CSARSGLGQFF

clone size: NA
J gene: TRBJ1-4
V gene: TRBV12-3/TRBV12-4
D gene: NA
CDR3 DNA: TGTGCCAGCAGTTTATCCGGGACACGAAGGTCGCAACTGTTTTTT
CDR3 protein: CASSLSGTRRSQLFF

clone size: NA
J gene: TRBJ2-7
V gene: TRBV20-1
D gene: TRBD2
CDR3 DNA: TGCAGTGCTAGGGTTAGCGGGAGAGACGAGCAGTACTTC
CDR3 protein: CSARVSGRDEQYF